This paragraph reports one T cell receptor (beta chain). What it binds is not known. This sample stems from a study of T cells after yellow fever vaccination. Study-level points and caveats: Secondary responses were weaker yet peaked faster, day 5 versus 15. Among primary-vaccination clones, most reappeared after the booster, at approximately 96% for CD4 and about 90% for CD8.

The study made its TCR cDNA through 5'RACE template switching. That step introduced a universal primer site along with UMIs. Each CDR3 protein gets one entry after TCRdb re-called the 5' RACE reads with MiXCR. The data contain around 320,000 distinct CDR3 sequences, approximately 4% of them singletons. The CDR3 contains 15 residues. After removal of 3 bases from V and 7 bases from J, the junction contained 9 bases not matched to a gene. Germline-derived CDR1 and CDR2 are DFQATT and SNEGSKA (reference sequence). The sequencing here drew on PBMCs, taken 15 days after the yellow fever booster vaccination. This clonotype originated in a man between 18 and 29 years old who received the YFV17D yellow fever vaccine. The chain carries TRBV20-1 and TRBJ2-2; TRBD2 agrees at 9 bases. The CDR3: CSARLAGGPDGELFF. CDR3 bases: TGCAGTGCTAGGCTGGCGGGGGGGCCCGACGGGGAGCTGTTTTTT.